Below are 30 T cell receptor beta chains sequenced from a single sample in a study of blood T cells in healthy people across ages. The use of a sample-barcoded 5' primer and a J-beta primer mix characterized a second PCR of roughly 6 to 11 cycles. Using its own MiXCR run on the 5' RACE reads, TCRdb lists one record per CDR3 protein. The table records over 1,300,000 distinct CDR3 sequences, approximately 59% of them present only once. Sequenced material: blood. These receptors came from a man aged 18 to 35 in good health.

The chain couples TRBV20-1 to TRBJ2-5; 8 nucleotides line up with TRBD1. The CDR3 runs 12 residues. After removal of 5 bases from V and 4 bases from J, the junction contained 3 bases not matched to a gene. Germline V gives CDR1 DFQATT, CDR2 SNEGSKA (reference sequence). The CDR3 region is CSAQDRAETQYF. The CDR3 DNA sequence: TGCAGTGCTCAGGACAGGGCAGAGACCCAGTACTTC.

This chain links TRBV5-5 with TRBJ2-2; unclear D gene. Germline V gives CDR1 SGHKS, CDR2 YYEKEE (reference sequence). The CDR3 is made up of 14 amino acids. The ends were cut back, 4 bases at V and 6 bases at J, with 13 bases in the middle. CDR3 protein: CASSVLEIPGELFF. CDR3 DNA sequence: TGTGCCAGCAGCGTTCTAGAGATACCCGGGGAGCTGTTTTTT. Full variable domain (missing parts from reference TRBV5-5 and TRBJ2-2): DAGVTQSPTHLIKTRGQQVTLRCSPISGHKSVSWYQQVLGQGPQFIFQYYEKEERGRGNFPDRFSARQFPNYSSELNVNALLLGDSALYLCASSVLEIPGELFFGEGSRLTVL.

This chain uses TRBV27 with TRBJ1-6; D is uncertain. V lost 6 bases and J lost 7, with 10 bases in between. Germline V CDR1 and CDR2: MNHEY, SMNVEV (reference sequence). The CDR3 has 13 amino acids. The CDR3 nucleotides are TGTGCCAGCAGCCTTATACCGAATTCACCCCTCCACTTT. The encoded protein is CASSLIPNSPLHF.

The chain is built from TRBV29-1 and TRBJ2-2; D unclear. With 4 bases removed from V and 1 base from J, the gap between germline ends came to 4 bases. The CDR3 is 12 residues long. Germline CDR1 and CDR2: SQVTM and ANQGSEA. As DNA, the CDR3 is TGCAGCGTTGCTGGGAACACCGGGGAGCTGTTTTTT. Protein sequence: CSVAGNTGELFF.

The genes are TRBV10-3 and TRBJ1-5, with a possible D match to TRBD1 (6 bases). V lost 2 bases to trimming and J lost 5 bases, with 13 bases between them. The germline V gene encodes CDR1 ENHRY and CDR2 SYGVKD. The CDR3 totals 15 residues. The CDR3 nucleotides read TGTGCCATCAGTGAGCCGGACAGTATTTATCAGCCCCAGCATTTT. This codes for CAISEPDSIYQPQHF.

This clonotype was observed many times. This rearrangement joins TRBV11-2 to TRBJ2-4, with a tentative D call TRBD1 (5 bases). Looked up from germline, CDR1 is SGHAT and CDR2 is FQNNGV. Trimming pared 5 bases from V and 0 bases from J, leaving 20 bases between. The CDR3 loop spans 18 amino acids. The CDR3 loop is CASSDRAGLDLAKNIQYF. CDR3 sequence (DNA): TGTGCCAGCAGCGACCGGGCAGGGCTCGACCTAGCCAAAAACATTCAGTACTTC.

This clonotype was counted once. This rearrangement joins TRBV11-2 to TRBJ1-2; no reliable D call. Trimming shortened V by 5 bases and J by 3 bases, and 31 bases separated the two germline ends. The CDR3 loop spans 20 amino acids. Germline V gives CDR1 SGHAT, CDR2 FQNNGV. The CDR3: CASSRKEFLDPHEQYYGYTF. The CDR3, as DNA: TGTGCCAGCAGCCGTAAGGAATTCCTTGACCCCCACGAGCAGTACTATGGCTACACCTTC.

This clonotype was recorded a few times. The chain combines TRBV10-3 with TRBJ2-7; 7 bases agree with TRBD1. V lost 6 bases to trimming and J lost 5 bases; unmatched junction nucleotides: 13. The CDR3 has 15 residues. Germline-derived CDR1 and CDR2 are ENHRY and SYGVKD. As DNA, the CDR3 is TGTGCCATCAGAGACCTAGACAGGGAATACCACGAGCAGTACTTC. This translates into CAIRDLDREYHEQYF.

The genes are TRBV5-1 and TRBJ2-5, with 10 bases identical to TRBD1. Trimming at V came to 0 bases and at J to 3 bases, leaving 5 bases not matched to a gene. The CDR3 runs to 16 residues. CDR1 SGHRS and CDR2 YFSETQ come from the germline V gene. CDR3: CASSLVDRGEEETQYF. The CDR3 DNA reads as TGCGCCAGCAGCTTGGTGGACAGGGGGGAGGAAGAGACCCAGTACTTC.

The rearrangement links TRBV25-1 to TRBJ2-2; TRBD1 matches at 9 bases. The CDR3 has 15 residues. Germline-derived CDR1 and CDR2 are MGHDK and SYGVNS. V lost 5 bases and J lost 3; bases outside the gene matches: 4. The CDR3 DNA follows: TGTGCCAGCAGTAAACGGACAGGGGACACCGGGGAGCTGTTTTTT. Amino acid sequence: CASSKRTGDTGELFF.

The rearrangement links TRBV3-1 to TRBJ2-1; maybe TRBD2 (5 bases). V was pared by 0 bases and J by 10 bases, with 10 bases between. Germline V gene data show CDR1 as LGHDT and CDR2 as YNNKEL (reference sequence). The CDR3 runs 13 residues. The CDR3 bases are TGTGCCAGCAGCCAAGAAATAGCGTACGAGCAGTTCTTC. Translated, it gives CASSQEIAYEQFF.

This chain's CDR3 is CASWAGGPTDTQYF. Here the CDR3 DNA reads TGTGCCAGCTGGGCGGGGGGGCCCACAGATACGCAGTATTTT. The chain is built from TRBV6-6 and TRBJ2-3, with TRBD2 identical over 9 bases. Germline trimming cut 8 bases from V and 2 bases from J; bases unmatched to any gene: 5. The length of the CDR3 is 14 residues. In germline, CDR1 is MNHNY, CDR2 SVGAGI (reference sequence).

This chain joins TRBV20-1 and TRBJ2-7; 7 bases are shared with TRBD2. Trimming took 0 bases from V and 2 from J; bases not matched to a gene: 7. CDR3 length: 15 amino acids. Germline values: CDR1 DFQATT, CDR2 SNEGSKA (reference sequence). Here the CDR3 reads CSAREGEGPPYEQYF. The CDR3 DNA reads as TGCAGTGCTAGAGAAGGGGAGGGCCCTCCCTACGAGCAGTACTTC.

This chain joins TRBV6-5 and TRBJ2-1, with 14 bases identical to TRBD2. Near its end, the DNA agrees better with TRBJ2-7, so the J call may be wrong. The CDR3 has 20 amino acids. Germline assignment: CDR1 MNHEY and CDR2 SVGAGI. CDR3 in amino acids: CASSYPRLAGGPSSYNEQYF. The CDR3 nucleotides read TGTGCCAGCAGTTACCCCAGACTAGCGGGGGGGCCGAGCTCCTACAATGAGCAGTACTTC.

The table lists this clonotype with a few counts. This sequence joins TRBV6-1 and TRBJ2-1; TRBD2 aligns across 7 bases. The CDR3 sequence is 15 residues long. Germline V lookup: CDR1 MNHNS, CDR2 SASEGT. Losses at the gene ends were 4 bases for V and 7 bases for J; bases not matched to a gene: 10. The CDR3 is CASSAERDLGNEQFF. The CDR3 DNA is TGTGCCAGCAGTGCCGAGCGGGATTTAGGGAATGAGCAGTTCTTC.

The chain recombines TRBV5-1 with TRBJ2-7, with 7 bases lining up with TRBD2. The germline V gene has CDR1 SGHRS and CDR2 YFSETQ. CDR3 length equals 15 residues. Trimming at V came to 6 bases and at J to 4 bases, leaving 13 bases not matched to a gene. The CDR3 is CASTPGLAELYEQYF. DNA for the CDR3: TGCGCCAGCACCCCTGGGCTAGCGGAGTTATACGAGCAGTACTTC.

This clonotype was counted between two and nine times. The genes are TRBV3-1 and TRBJ2-4; the D gene is possibly TRBD2 (7 bases). The end of the DNA fits TRBJ2-7 better, so the J call may be wrong. The germline V gene encodes CDR1 LGHDT and CDR2 YNNKEL (reference sequence). This CDR3 is 15 amino acids long. In nucleotides, the CDR3 is TGTGCCAGCAGCCAAGGTGCGGGGGCTGCCTACGAGCAGTACTTC. Its protein product is CASSQGAGAAYEQYF.

This chain connects TRBV10-3 to TRBJ2-1; 7 nucleotides line up with TRBD2. The DNA matches TRBJ2-7 better at its end, which makes the J call doubtful. This CDR3 contains 14 residues. Germline V gene lookup returns CDR1 ENHRY and CDR2 SYGVKD. DNA of the CDR3: TGTGCCATCAGAGACAGCGGGGTATACAATGAGCAGTACTTC. It encodes CAIRDSGVYNEQYF.

This clonotype was seen once. This chain joins TRBV14 and TRBJ2-7; no clear D. The CDR3 loop spans 13 amino acids. Looked up from germline, CDR1 is SGHDN and CDR2 is FVKESK. The V end lost 1 base, the J end lost 5 bases, and 9 bases lay between the germline ends. The DNA for the CDR3 is TGTGCCAGCAGCCAAGGGTCCAGTAACGAGCAGTACTTC. Encoded protein: CASSQGSSNEQYF.

This chain joins TRBV4-1 and TRBJ1-1, with D uncertain. The germline V gene has CDR1 MGHRA and CDR2 YSYEKL. There are 14 residues in the CDR3. V gave up 11 bases and J gave up 0 bases, with 16 bases separating them. CDR3 amino acids: CAVSLSLMNTEAFF. CDR3 sequence (DNA): TGCGCCGTCTCTTTATCTCTCATGAACACTGAAGCTTTCTTT.

This rearrangement joins TRBV5-1 to TRBJ2-1, with 10 bases aligning to TRBD1. This CDR3 has 16 amino acids. Germline CDR1 reads SGHRS; CDR2 reads YFSETQ. V dropped 2 bases and J dropped 9; count of bases not matched to a gene: 11. The CDR3, as DNA: TGCGCCAGCAGCTTCATCTCCGGGACAGGGGAGGGTGAGCAGTTCTTC. It translates to CASSFISGTGEGEQFF.

This clonotype was counted between two and nine times. The chain employs TRBV29-1 and TRBJ2-7; 8 bases are a match to TRBD1. The CDR3 consists of 14 residues. Per germline, CDR1 SQVTM and CDR2 ANQGSEA. With 1 base clipped from V and 0 bases from J, the junction kept 2 bases outside the gene matches. DNA of the CDR3: TGCAGCGTTGAAGTCACAGGGGGCTCCTACGAGCAGTACTTC. Translated: CSVEVTGGSYEQYF.

The chain carries TRBV6-6 and TRBJ2-3; TRBD1 matches 7 bases. V shed 6 bases, J shed 2 bases, and the junction held 11 bases outside the gene matches. Germline assignment: CDR1 MNHNY and CDR2 SVGAGI (reference sequence). The CDR3 sequence is 16 residues long. The CDR3 DNA reads as TGTGCCAGCAGACCCCCGGGACAGTCTTTCACAGATACGCAGTATTTT. Its protein product is CASRPPGQSFTDTQYF.

The chain carries TRBV7-9 and TRBJ2-1; the match to TRBD2 covers 10 bases. The V segment lost 5 bases and the J segment 9 bases; nucleotides outside the gene matches: 10. Germline-derived CDR1 and CDR2 are SEHNR and FQNEAQ (reference sequence). The CDR3 runs to 15 residues. CDR3 nucleotide sequence: TGTGCCAGCAGCCCCCCGAGCGGGGGGGCCGGTGAGCAGTTCTTC. The encoded protein is CASSPPSGGAGEQFF.

Comments on this clonotype: A single base separates this from a much larger clone, so it may be a read error. The chain combines TRBV7-8 with TRBJ2-5, with 7 bases matching TRBD1. With 5 bases clipped from V and 3 bases from J, the junction kept 9 bases outside the gene matches. Germline assignment: CDR1 SGHVS and CDR2 FQNEAQ. The CDR3 length is 15 residues. The CDR3 DNA follows: TGTGCCAGCAGCCTGTACAGGGGTTGGGAAGAGACCCAGTACTTC. Translated, it gives CASSLYRGWEETQYF.

This clonotype was detected once. The DNA for the CDR3 is TGTGCCAGCAGCAGCCCCGGGACAGCCAACATTCAGTACTTC. Its translation: CASSSPGTANIQYF. This chain joins TRBV6-5 and TRBJ2-4; 7 bases are a match to TRBD1. J was trimmed by 7 bases and V by 6 bases; bases with no gene match: 9. Germline loops: CDR1 MNHEY, CDR2 SVGAGI. CDR3 length equals 14 residues.

A single count supports this clonotype. Mismatch with germline at one junction end may stem from a read error. V and J are TRBV28 and TRBJ1-2; D uncertain. The CDR3 consists of 14 residues. Germline CDR1 and CDR2: MDHEN and SYDVKM. The CDR3 DNA reads TGTGCCAGCAGTTTATACGACACAGCTTATGGCTACATCTTC. Amino acid sequence: CASSLYDTAYGYIF.

The rearrangement links TRBV4-1 to TRBJ1-4, with D possibly TRBD1 on 5 matching bases. Between the trimmed V and J ends, which lost 2 bases and 8 bases, there was a span of 15 bases. The CDR3 contains 15 residues. CDR1 MGHRA and CDR2 YSYEKL come from the germline V gene. The CDR3 DNA reads as TGCGCCAGCAGCCAATCCAGGGATGGATTAGAAAAACTGTTTTTT. Its translation: CASSQSRDGLEKLFF.

This chain connects TRBV7-2 to TRBJ2-1; 8 positions agree with TRBD2. Germline CDR1 reads SGHTA; CDR2 reads FQGNSA. The CDR3 is 16 amino acids. V lost 5 bases and J lost 4; bases outside the gene matches: 10. CDR3 region: CASSPRAGDLYNEQFF. The CDR3 DNA follows: TGTGCCAGCAGCCCCCGAGCGGGGGACCTATACAATGAGCAGTTCTTC.

The chain couples TRBV4-2 to TRBJ2-3; 11 nucleotides align to TRBD2. The CDR3 consists of 20 residues. Germline V lookup: CDR1 LGHNA, CDR2 YNFKEQ. Losses at the gene ends were 0 bases for V and 2 bases for J; bases not matched to a gene: 13. CDR3 DNA sequence: TGTGCCAGCAGCCAAGAGTTATTCTCGGCTAGCGGGGGGACCACAGATACGCAGTATTTT. This encodes CASSQELFSASGGTTDTQYF.